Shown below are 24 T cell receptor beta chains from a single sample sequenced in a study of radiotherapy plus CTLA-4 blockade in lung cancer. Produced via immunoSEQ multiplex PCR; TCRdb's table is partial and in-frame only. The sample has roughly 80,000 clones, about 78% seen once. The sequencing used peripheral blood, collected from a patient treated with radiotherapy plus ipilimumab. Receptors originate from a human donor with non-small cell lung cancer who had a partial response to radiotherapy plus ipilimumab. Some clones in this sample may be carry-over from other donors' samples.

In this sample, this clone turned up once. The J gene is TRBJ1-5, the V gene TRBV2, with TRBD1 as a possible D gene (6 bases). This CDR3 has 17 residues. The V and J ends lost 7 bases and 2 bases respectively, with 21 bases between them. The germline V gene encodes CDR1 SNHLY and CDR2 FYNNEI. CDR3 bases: TGTGCCAGCAATAGGGTAGGGGGGGTGGAAGGCAATCAGCCCCAGCATTTT. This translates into CASNRVGGVEGNQPQHF.

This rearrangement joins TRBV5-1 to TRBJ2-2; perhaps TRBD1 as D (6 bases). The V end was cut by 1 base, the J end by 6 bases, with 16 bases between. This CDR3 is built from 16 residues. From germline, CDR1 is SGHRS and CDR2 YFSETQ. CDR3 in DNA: TGCGCCAGCAGCTTGTTAGCACAGGGAAGGCCCGGGGAGCTGTTTTTT. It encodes CASSLLAQGRPGELFF. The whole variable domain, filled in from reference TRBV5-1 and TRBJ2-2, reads KAGVTQTPRYLIKTRGQQVTLSCSPISGHRSVSWYQQTPGQGLQFLFEYFSETQRNKGNFPGRFSGRQFSNSRSEMNVSTLELGDSALYLCASSLLAQGRPGELFFGEGSRLTVL.

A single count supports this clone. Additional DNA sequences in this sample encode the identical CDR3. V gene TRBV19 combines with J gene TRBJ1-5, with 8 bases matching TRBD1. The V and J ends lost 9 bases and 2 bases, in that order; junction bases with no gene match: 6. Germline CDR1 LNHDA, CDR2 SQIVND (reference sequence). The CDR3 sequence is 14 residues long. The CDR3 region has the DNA TGTGCCAGCAGCGGGACAGGAGGCAATCAGCCCCAGCATTTT. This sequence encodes CASSGTGGNQPQHF.

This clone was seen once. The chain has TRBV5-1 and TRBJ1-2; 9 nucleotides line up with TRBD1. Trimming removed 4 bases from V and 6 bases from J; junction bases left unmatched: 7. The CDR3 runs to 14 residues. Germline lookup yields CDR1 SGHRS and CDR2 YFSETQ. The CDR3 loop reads CASSIIQGADGYTF. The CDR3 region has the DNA TGCGCCAGCAGCATAATACAGGGGGCGGATGGCTACACCTTC.

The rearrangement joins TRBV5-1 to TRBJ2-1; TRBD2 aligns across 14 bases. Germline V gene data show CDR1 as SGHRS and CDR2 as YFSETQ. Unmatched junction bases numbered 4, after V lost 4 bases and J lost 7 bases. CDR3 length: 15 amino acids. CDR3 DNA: TGCGCCAGCAGCGGGACTAGCGGGGGAGGAAATGAGCAGTTCTTC. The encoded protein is CASSGTSGGGNEQFF.

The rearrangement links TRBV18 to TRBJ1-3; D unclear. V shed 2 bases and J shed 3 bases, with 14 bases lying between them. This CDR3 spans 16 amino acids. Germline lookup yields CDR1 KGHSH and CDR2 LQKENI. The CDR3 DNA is TGTGCCAGCTCACCATTCGCGGCCCAAGGTGGAAACACCATATATTTT. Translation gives CASSPFAAQGGNTIYF. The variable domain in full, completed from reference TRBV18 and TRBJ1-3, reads NAGVMQNPRHLVRRRGQEARLRCSPMKGHSHVYWYRQLPEEGLKFMVYLQKENIIDESGMPKERFSAEFPKEGPSILRIQQVVRGDSAAYFCASSPFAAQGGNTIYFGEGSWLTVV.

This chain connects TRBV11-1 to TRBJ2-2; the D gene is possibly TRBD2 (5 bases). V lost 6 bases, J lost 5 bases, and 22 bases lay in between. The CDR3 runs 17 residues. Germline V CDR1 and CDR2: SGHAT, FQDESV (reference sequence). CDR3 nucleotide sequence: TGTGCCAGCAGGCCGCCGCGAGGGTCCGGCGGAACCGGGGAGCTGTTTTTT. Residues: CASRPPRGSGGTGELFF.

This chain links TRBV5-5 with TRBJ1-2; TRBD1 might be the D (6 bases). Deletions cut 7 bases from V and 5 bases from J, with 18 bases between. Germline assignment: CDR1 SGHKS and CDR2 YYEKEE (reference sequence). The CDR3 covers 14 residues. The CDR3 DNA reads TGTGCCAGCCACAGGGAACTCTCGTCGTATGGCTACACCTTC. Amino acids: CASHRELSSYGYTF.

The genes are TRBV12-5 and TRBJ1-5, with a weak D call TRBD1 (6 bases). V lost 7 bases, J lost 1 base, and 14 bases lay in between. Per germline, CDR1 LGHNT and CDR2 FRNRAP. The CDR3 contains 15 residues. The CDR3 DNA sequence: TGTGCTAGTGCCCGCGGGGGGCCGAGCAATCAGCCCCAGCATTTT. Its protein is CASARGGPSNQPQHF.

The CDR3 nucleotides read TGCAGTGCTAGATTGGGGGGAGGCTACACCTTC. Translation gives CSARLGGGYTF. This chain connects TRBV20-1 to TRBJ1-2; D possibly corresponds to TRBD1 (5 bases). Deletions cut 2 bases from V and 8 bases from J, with 9 bases between. This CDR3 comprises 11 residues. Per the germline V gene, CDR1 is DFQATT and CDR2 is SNEGSKA (reference sequence).

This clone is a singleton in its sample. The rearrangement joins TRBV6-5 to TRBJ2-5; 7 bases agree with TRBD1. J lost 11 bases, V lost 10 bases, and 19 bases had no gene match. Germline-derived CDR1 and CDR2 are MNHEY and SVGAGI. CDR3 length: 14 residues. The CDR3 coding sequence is TGTGCCACCAGCAGTCCGGGACAGTTTCAAGAGCAGTACTTC. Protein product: CATSSPGQFQEQYF.

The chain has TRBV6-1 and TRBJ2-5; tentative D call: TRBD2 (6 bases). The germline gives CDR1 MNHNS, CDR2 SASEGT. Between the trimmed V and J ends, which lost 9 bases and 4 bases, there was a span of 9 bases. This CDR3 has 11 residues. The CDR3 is CASRERETQYF. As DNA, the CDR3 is TGTGCCAGTCGGGAGAGAGAGACCCAGTACTTC.

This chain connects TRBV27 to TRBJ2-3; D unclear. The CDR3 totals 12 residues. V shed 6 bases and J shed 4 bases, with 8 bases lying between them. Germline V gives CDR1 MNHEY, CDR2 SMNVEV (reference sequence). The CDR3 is CASSYNADTQYF. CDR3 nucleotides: TGTGCCAGCAGCTATAACGCAGATACGCAGTATTTT.

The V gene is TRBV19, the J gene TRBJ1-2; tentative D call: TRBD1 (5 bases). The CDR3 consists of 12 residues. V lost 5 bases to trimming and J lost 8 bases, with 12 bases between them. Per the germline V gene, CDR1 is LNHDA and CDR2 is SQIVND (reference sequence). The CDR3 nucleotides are TGTGCCAGTAGTGTAGGGACTAAAGGCTACACCTTC. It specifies CASSVGTKGYTF.

CDR3 DNA: TGTGCCAGCAGAGGCGGGGTCTCAGGAACCGGGGAGCTGTTTTTT. Translated: CASRGGVSGTGELFF. The chain uses TRBV27 and TRBJ2-2, with a tentative D call TRBD2 (6 bases). Germline CDR1 and CDR2: MNHEY and SMNVEV (reference sequence). The CDR3 totals 15 residues. The V end was cut by 6 bases, the J end by 5 bases, with 16 bases between.

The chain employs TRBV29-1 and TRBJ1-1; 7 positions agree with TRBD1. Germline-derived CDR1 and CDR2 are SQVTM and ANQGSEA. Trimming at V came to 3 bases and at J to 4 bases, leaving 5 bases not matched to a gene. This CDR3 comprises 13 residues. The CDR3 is CSVDKTGATEAFF. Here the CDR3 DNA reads TGCAGCGTTGATAAAACAGGGGCCACTGAAGCTTTCTTT.

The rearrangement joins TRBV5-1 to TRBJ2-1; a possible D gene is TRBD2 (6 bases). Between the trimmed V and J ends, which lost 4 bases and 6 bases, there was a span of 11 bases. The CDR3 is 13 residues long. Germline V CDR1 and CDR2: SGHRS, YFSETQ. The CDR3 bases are TGCGCCAGCAGCATGGACGGGAGCAATGAGCAGTTCTTC. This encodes CASSMDGSNEQFF.

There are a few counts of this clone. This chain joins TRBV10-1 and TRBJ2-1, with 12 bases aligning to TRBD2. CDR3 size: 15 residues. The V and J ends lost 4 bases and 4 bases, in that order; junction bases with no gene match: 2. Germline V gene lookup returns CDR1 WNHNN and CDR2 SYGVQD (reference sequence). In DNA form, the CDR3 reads TGCGCCAGCAGTGCCGGACTAGCGGGGTACAATGAGCAGTTCTTC. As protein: CASSAGLAGYNEQFF.

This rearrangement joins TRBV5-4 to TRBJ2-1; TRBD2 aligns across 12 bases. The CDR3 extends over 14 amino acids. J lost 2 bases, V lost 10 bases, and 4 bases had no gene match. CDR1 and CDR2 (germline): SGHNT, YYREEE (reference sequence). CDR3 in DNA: TGTGCCGGAGGACTAGCGGGGACCTACAATGAGCAGTTCTTC. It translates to CAGGLAGTYNEQFF.

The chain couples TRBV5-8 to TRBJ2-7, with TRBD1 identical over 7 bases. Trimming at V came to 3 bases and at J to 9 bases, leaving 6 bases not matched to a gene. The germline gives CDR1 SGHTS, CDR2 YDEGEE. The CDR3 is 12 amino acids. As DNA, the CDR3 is TGTGCCAGCAGCTGGGGACAGAGGGGGCAGTACTTC. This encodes CASSWGQRGQYF. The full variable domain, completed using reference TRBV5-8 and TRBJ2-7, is EAGVTQSPTHLIKTRGQQATLRCSPISGHTSVYWYQQALGLGLQFLLWYDEGEERNRGNFPPRFSGRQFPNYSSELNVNALELEDSALYLCASSWGQRGQYFGPGTRLTVT.

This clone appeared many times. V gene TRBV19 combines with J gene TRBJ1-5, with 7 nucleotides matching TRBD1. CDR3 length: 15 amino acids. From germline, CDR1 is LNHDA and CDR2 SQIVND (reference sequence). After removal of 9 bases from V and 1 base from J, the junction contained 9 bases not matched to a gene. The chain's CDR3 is CASRFDRASNQPQHF. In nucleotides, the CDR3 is TGTGCCAGCCGCTTCGACAGGGCAAGCAATCAGCCCCAGCATTTT.

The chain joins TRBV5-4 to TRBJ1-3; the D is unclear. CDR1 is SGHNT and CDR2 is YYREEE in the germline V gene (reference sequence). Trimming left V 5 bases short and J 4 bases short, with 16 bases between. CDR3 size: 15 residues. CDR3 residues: CASRPAIDSGNTIYF. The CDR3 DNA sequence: TGTGCCAGCAGACCAGCGATTGACTCGGGAAACACCATATATTTT.

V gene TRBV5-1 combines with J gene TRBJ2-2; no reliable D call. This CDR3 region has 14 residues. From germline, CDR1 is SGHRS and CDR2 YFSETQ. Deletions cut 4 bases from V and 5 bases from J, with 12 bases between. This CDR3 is CASSLSGSTGELFF. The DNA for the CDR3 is TGCGCCAGCAGCCTATCAGGTTCTACCGGGGAGCTGTTTTTT.

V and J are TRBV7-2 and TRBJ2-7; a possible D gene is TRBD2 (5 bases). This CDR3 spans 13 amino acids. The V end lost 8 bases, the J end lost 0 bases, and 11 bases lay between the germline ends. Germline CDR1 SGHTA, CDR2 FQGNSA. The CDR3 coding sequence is TGTGCCAGCCGCGACGGGAACTCCTACGAGCAGTACTTC. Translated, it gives CASRDGNSYEQYF.